This TCR beta chain was sequenced during a study of blood T cell repertoires in COVID-19. Study information: The United States, Italy and Spain supplied acute and convalescent COVID-19 samples. T cells, B-cell-depleted T cells, or PBMCs provided the cDNA or gDNA that served as material.

TCRdb's copy holds only in-frame clones and misses some; the assay was immunoSEQ multiplex PCR. The sample lists roughly 250,000 clones, under 95% seen once, with 1.5% to 2% in the top ten. From germline, CDR1 is SGHAT and CDR2 FQNNGV. V gave up 2 bases and J gave up 0 bases; unmatched junction bases: 11. The CDR3 loop spans 18 amino acids. Two negative PCRs, clearance, or symptom resolution characterized the recovered Cohort 3 donors. This receptor was obtained from a woman aged 18-35 years who had recovered from COVID-19. The chain employs TRBV11-2 and TRBJ2-7; 9 bases align to TRBD2. Specimen: PBMCs or T cells enriched from blood (not recorded which). The CDR3, as DNA: TGTGCCAGCAGCTTATGGTATCTTAGCGGGAGAACCTCCTACGAGCAGTACTTC. Its translation: CASSLWYLSGRTSYEQYF.